A selection of T cell receptor beta chains follows, all from one sample in a study of regulatory T cells in long-lasting Graves disease. Via MiXCR, TCRdb re-called the multiplex PCR reads, giving one row per CDR3 protein. The sample lists 450,000 or so distinct CDR3 sequences; about 20% were seen once. The specimen comprised peripheral blood mononuclear cells (PBMCs), sampled when the disease was refractory, from a patient treated with antithyroid drugs. The source of these receptors is a female donor with Graves disease. Each CDR3 is given with its conserved first and last residue. D genes are given only for firm matches. A row's size may be missing; if present it is once, few, many or a size class.

TRBD1	TRBJ1-1	TRBV19	NA	TGTGCCAGTACCGGGACAGGGGGCTTACGGACTGAAGCTTTCTTT	CASTGTGGLRTEAFF
NA	TRBJ1-6	TRBV20-1	NA	TGCAGTGCCCCTGTGGCAGTTAGCTCCTATAATTCACCCCTCCACTTT	CSAPVAVSSYNSPLHF
TRBD1	TRBJ1-5	TRBV28	many	TGTGCCAGCAGCAATGGACAGGGAGGGCAGCCCCAGCATTTT	CASSNGQGGQPQHF
NA	TRBJ1-2	TRBV11-2	once	TGTGCCAGCAGCCCGCGGGACGGACAAGAGGGCTACACCTTC	CASSPRDGQEGYTF
NA	TRBJ1-1	TRBV5-4	many	TGTGCCAGCAGCTTCGAACTCGGCAACACTGAAGCTTTCTTT	CASSFELGNTEAFF
NA	TRBJ2-6	TRBV12-3/TRBV12-4	many	TGTGCCAGCAGTCAGGGGCGCCGGGGGGCCAACGTCCTGACTTTC	CASSQGRRGANVLTF
NA	TRBJ2-5	TRBV12-5	many	TGTGCTAGTGGTTCCGGGACTGACCAAGAGACCCAGTACTTC	CASGSGTDQETQYF
NA	TRBJ1-2	TRBV5-1	few	TGCGCCAGCAGCTTGGATCAGGGCCCCCCTCCTAGATATGGCTACACCTTC	CASSLDQGPPPRYGYTF
NA	TRBJ1-1	TRBV6-1	many	TGTGCCAGCAGCACTCTTATGAACACTGAAGCTTTCTTT	CASSTLMNTEAFF
TRBD2	TRBJ2-7	TRBV7-2	few	TGTGCCAGCAGGGGAGACCTAGCGGGAGGTGGCGAGCAGTACTTC	CASRGDLAGGGEQYF
TRBD1	TRBJ1-4	TRBV12-3/TRBV12-4	many	TGTGCCAGCAGTCGGGACAGGGGAAAACTGTTTTTT	CASSRDRGKLFF
TRBD1	TRBJ2-6	TRBV5-1	NA	TGCGCCAGCAGTACCAGACAGGGCAACTCTTCTGGGGCCAACGTCCTGACTTTC	CASSTRQGNSSGANVLTF
TRBD1	TRBJ1-2	TRBV7-2	many	TGTGCCAGCAGCACCGGACAGGGGGCCGATGGCTACACCTTC	CASSTGQGADGYTF
NA	TRBJ1-2	TRBV30	NA	TGTGCCTGGAGTGTTTCGGGGGAGGATGGCTACACCTTC	CAWSVSGEDGYTF
TRBD1	TRBJ2-5	TRBV7-2	many	TGTGCCAGCAGCTGGGGGTACAGGGGGCAAGAGACCCAGTACTTC	CASSWGYRGQETQYF